Below, one T cell receptor beta chain is given with its context. Its cognate antigen is unknown. Researchers made TCR beta libraries by using iRepertoire HTBI primers and running Arm-PCR on CDR3 regions. One entry per CDR3 protein results from TCRdb running MiXCR on the multiplex PCR reads. The data hold roughly 420,000 distinct CDR3 sequences, with roughly 16% observed a single time. These data originate in a study of regulatory T cells in long-lasting Graves disease. Overall study findings and caveats: Reduced TCR diversity was observed in persistent Graves' patients versus newly diagnosed patients.

CDR3 length equals 14 residues. V lost 6 bases, J lost 3 bases, and 13 bases lay in between. Germline CDR1 MNHEY, CDR2 SVGEGT. Time point here: newly diagnosed GD, antithyroid drugs for less than 3 months. From PBMCs, RNA was extracted and then used to make the TCR library. This chain links TRBV6-2 or TRBV6-3 with TRBJ2-3, with D unclear. The sequenced sample was peripheral blood mononuclear cells (PBMCs), obtained at new diagnosis, from a patient treated with antithyroid drugs. This clonotype was sampled from a female donor with Graves disease. CDR3 region: CASSPAAGTDTQYF. The CDR3 region has the DNA TGTGCCAGCAGCCCCGCGGCTGGGACAGATACGCAGTATTTT.